This T cell receptor (beta chain) derives from a study of T-cell reconstitution after alpha-beta-depleted transplantation in children. The CDR3 runs to 16 residues. Trimming cost V 1 base and J 6 bases; bases outside gene matches: 2. CDR1 is SEHNR and CDR2 is FQNEAQ in the germline V gene (reference sequence). The TCRbeta library incorporated unique molecular identifiers. TCRdb called the PCR reads again in MiXCR, with one record for every CDR3 protein. The sample has approximately 420,000 distinct CDR3 sequences, about a tenth seen once. The chain employs TRBV7-9 and TRBJ2-1; 14 bases match TRBD2. The TCR was taken from a human donor who donated a stem cell graft to a child with acute myeloid leukemia. The input for sequencing was PBMCs from the stem cell graft donor, taken from the stem cell graft. Written as DNA, the CDR3 is TGTGCCAGCAGCTTAGGCGGGACTAGCGGGAGCAATGAGCAGTTCTTC. It encodes CASSLGGTSGSNEQFF.